The rows below give T cell receptor beta chains drawn from one sample of a study of control samples from healthy donors and cancer patients. Sequencing was performed with immunoSEQ multiplex PCR; in TCRdb, only in-frame clones are kept and a portion is missing. The repertoire holds 48,000 or so clones, with 93% as singletons. Source material: PBMCs. These receptors all stem from a woman aged 45-59 years with head and neck cancer. Each CDR3 is given with its conserved first and last residue. The D gene is left open where the match is weak. The listing skips clone size in some rows; elsewhere it reads once, few, many or a size class.

v_gene: TRBV28; abundance: few; d_gene: TRBD1; len: 15; j_gene: TRBJ1-2; CDR3nt: TGTGCCAGCAGTCCCGGGACAGGGGAAAACTATGGCTACACCTTC; CDR3aa: CASSPGTGENYGYTF
v_gene: TRBV3-1/TRBV3-2; abundance: -; d_gene: -; len: 11; j_gene: TRBJ1-2; CDR3nt: TGTGCCAGCAGCCGTAACTATGGCTACACCTTC; CDR3aa: CASSRNYGYTF
v_gene: TRBV19; abundance: -; d_gene: -; len: 11; j_gene: TRBJ1-1; CDR3nt: TGTGCCAGTAGCCGACCGCTAGAAGCTTTCTTT; CDR3aa: CASSRPLEAFF
v_gene: TRBV7-9; abundance: -; d_gene: TRBD1; len: 17; j_gene: TRBJ2-7; CDR3nt: TGTGCCAGCAGCTCAGATGTGACCGGGACAGGGGGCGCCGAGCAGTACTTC; CDR3aa: CASSSDVTGTGGAEQYF
v_gene: TRBV11-2; abundance: -; d_gene: -; len: 12; j_gene: TRBJ2-7; CDR3nt: TGTGCCAGCAGCTTACAATGGGGCGAGCAGTACTTC; CDR3aa: CASSLQWGEQYF
v_gene: TRBV5-1; abundance: -; d_gene: -; len: 15; j_gene: TRBJ2-3; CDR3nt: TGCGCCAGCAGCTTGGATGATATCAGCACAGATACGCAGTATTTT; CDR3aa: CASSLDDISTDTQYF
v_gene: TRBV2; abundance: -; d_gene: -; len: 14; j_gene: TRBJ1-1; CDR3nt: TGTGCCAGCAGTGAGGTCAGGGGACACACTGAAGCTTTCTTT; CDR3aa: CASSEVRGHTEAFF
v_gene: TRBV6-2/TRBV6-3; abundance: -; d_gene: -; len: 12; j_gene: TRBJ1-5; CDR3nt: TGTGCCAGCAGTTATAGGGATCAGCCCCAGCATTTT; CDR3aa: CASSYRDQPQHF
v_gene: TRBV14; abundance: -; d_gene: -; len: 14; j_gene: TRBJ2-5; CDR3nt: TGTGCCAGCAGCCCTTTAGGTAGGGAAGAGACCCAGTACTTC; CDR3aa: CASSPLGREETQYF
v_gene: TRBV28; abundance: once; d_gene: TRBD1; len: 14; j_gene: TRBJ1-1; CDR3nt: TGTGCCAGCAGCCTTCTTCCGGGACAGGGAAATGGTTTCTTT; CDR3aa: CASSLLPGQGNGFF
v_gene: TRBV15; abundance: few; d_gene: TRBD1; len: 16; j_gene: TRBJ1-1; CDR3nt: TGTGCCACCAGCAGAGATCTCGGGACAGGGGTCACTGAAGCTTTCTTT; CDR3aa: CATSRDLGTGVTEAFF
v_gene: TRBV11-2; abundance: -; d_gene: -; len: 12; j_gene: TRBJ1-1; CDR3nt: TGTGCCAGCAGCTCGGGGAACACTGAAGCTTTCTTT; CDR3aa: CASSSGNTEAFF
v_gene: TRBV9; abundance: -; d_gene: TRBD2; len: 14; j_gene: TRBJ2-3; CDR3nt: TGTGCCAGCAGCCCTAGCGGGAGTACCGATACGCAGTATTTT; CDR3aa: CASSPSGSTDTQYF
v_gene: TRBV7-9; abundance: -; d_gene: -; len: 16; j_gene: TRBJ2-7; CDR3nt: TGTGCCAGCAGCCAAGCGCGGGACAGTCCGACCTACGAGCAGTACTTC; CDR3aa: CASSQARDSPTYEQYF
v_gene: TRBV18; abundance: -; d_gene: -; len: 16; j_gene: TRBJ2-6; CDR3nt: TGTGCCAGCTCACCGTTCAGGATCTCTGGGGCCAACGTCCTGACTTTC; CDR3aa: CASSPFRISGANVLTF
v_gene: TRBV2; abundance: -; d_gene: TRBD1; len: 15; j_gene: TRBJ2-4; CDR3nt: TGTGCCAGCAGCGGGGGACAGGGGACCAAAAACATTCAGTACTTC; CDR3aa: CASSGGQGTKNIQYF
v_gene: TRBV5-1; abundance: -; d_gene: -; len: 14; j_gene: TRBJ1-5; CDR3nt: TGCGCCAGCAGCTCCGGACACTCTAATCAGCCCCAGCATTTT; CDR3aa: CASSSGHSNQPQHF
v_gene: TRBV6-6; abundance: -; d_gene: -; len: 13; j_gene: TRBJ1-2; CDR3nt: TGTGCCAGCAGTTACTCGATCGCGAATGGCTACACCTTC; CDR3aa: CASSYSIANGYTF
v_gene: TRBV28; abundance: -; d_gene: -; len: 16; j_gene: TRBJ1-5; CDR3nt: TGTGCCAGCAGTTTAGGGGGGGCTAGGAGCAATCAGCCCCAGCATTTT; CDR3aa: CASSLGGARSNQPQHF
v_gene: TRBV3-1/TRBV3-2; abundance: -; d_gene: -; len: 13; j_gene: TRBJ2-1; CDR3nt: TGTGCCAGCAGCCATCTCGCAGGGGATGAGCAGTTCTTC; CDR3aa: CASSHLAGDEQFF
v_gene: TRBV19; abundance: -; d_gene: -; len: 15; j_gene: TRBJ1-2; CDR3nt: TGTGCCAGTACCGTCACCATGGAGGGGACCTATGGCTACACCTTC; CDR3aa: CASTVTMEGTYGYTF
v_gene: TRBV28; abundance: -; d_gene: -; len: 17; j_gene: TRBJ1-2; CDR3nt: TGTGCCAGCAGTTTACTGCCAGGGACTGGGTCGGCCTATGGCTACACCTTC; CDR3aa: CASSLLPGTGSAYGYTF
v_gene: TRBV11-1; abundance: -; d_gene: -; len: 15; j_gene: TRBJ2-2; CDR3nt: TGTGCCAGCAGCTTAAGTGGGGGGTACACCGGGGAGCTGTTTTTT; CDR3aa: CASSLSGGYTGELFF
v_gene: TRBV24-1; abundance: -; d_gene: -; len: 18; j_gene: TRBJ2-2; CDR3nt: TGTGCCACCAGTGATCCGGGACACGGTTTTACCAGGACCGGGGAGCTGTTTTTT; CDR3aa: CATSDPGHGFTRTGELFF
v_gene: TRBV6-1; abundance: -; d_gene: TRBD2; len: 13; j_gene: TRBJ2-3; CDR3nt: TGTGCCAGCAGTGAAGGAGCGGGGAGGGGGCAGTATTTT; CDR3aa: CASSEGAGRGQYF
v_gene: TRBV3-1/TRBV3-2; abundance: -; d_gene: -; len: 19; j_gene: TRBJ1-5; CDR3nt: TGTGCCAGCAGCCAAGAGGAGTCTGGGAACAGGAGGAGCAATCAGCCCCAGCATTTT; CDR3aa: CASSQEESGNRRSNQPQHF
v_gene: TRBV4-3; abundance: -; d_gene: -; len: 15; j_gene: TRBJ1-3; CDR3nt: TGCGCCAGCAGCCTTTTACAGGGCGATGGAAACACCATATATTTT; CDR3aa: CASSLLQGDGNTIYF
v_gene: TRBV29-1; abundance: -; d_gene: -; len: 15; j_gene: TRBJ2-7; CDR3nt: TGCAGCGTTGAGGGGGGGACAGGAAGGGACTACGAGCAGTACTTC; CDR3aa: CSVEGGTGRDYEQYF
v_gene: TRBV4-1; abundance: -; d_gene: -; len: 16; j_gene: TRBJ1-1; CDR3nt: TGCGCCAGCAGCCAGCTTTACAGGGCTTGGAACACTGAAGCTTTCTTT; CDR3aa: CASSQLYRAWNTEAFF
v_gene: TRBV9; abundance: -; d_gene: -; len: 15; j_gene: TRBJ2-2; CDR3nt: TGTGCCAGCAGCGCCCAGAGCGTTAACACCGGGGAGCTGTTTTTT; CDR3aa: CASSAQSVNTGELFF
v_gene: TRBV3-1/TRBV3-2; abundance: -; d_gene: -; len: 14; j_gene: TRBJ1-2; CDR3nt: TGTGCCAGCAGCCAGAAAAGGGTTGGCTATGGCTACACCTTC; CDR3aa: CASSQKRVGYGYTF
v_gene: TRBV27; abundance: -; d_gene: -; len: 13; j_gene: TRBJ2-7; CDR3nt: TGTGCCAGCCGGGTATCAAGCTCCTACGAGCAGTACTTC; CDR3aa: CASRVSSSYEQYF
v_gene: TRBV5-1; abundance: -; d_gene: -; len: 14; j_gene: TRBJ1-2; CDR3nt: TGCGCCAGCAGCCTAGACTGGTCTTGGATGGGCTACACCTTC; CDR3aa: CASSLDWSWMGYTF
v_gene: TRBV7-9; abundance: -; d_gene: TRBD1; len: 19; j_gene: TRBJ2-6; CDR3nt: TGTGCCAGCAGCTTATTCCCCGACAGGGTCGTCTCTGGGGCCAACGTCCTGACTTTC; CDR3aa: CASSLFPDRVVSGANVLTF
v_gene: TRBV6-5; abundance: -; d_gene: TRBD1; len: 14; j_gene: TRBJ1-2; CDR3nt: TGTGCCAGCAGCCTTTATCGGACAGGATACGGCTACACCTTC; CDR3aa: CASSLYRTGYGYTF
v_gene: TRBV5-1; abundance: -; d_gene: TRBD2; len: 15; j_gene: TRBJ2-3; CDR3nt: TGCGCCAGCAGCCCCGGGGGAGGGGACACAGATACGCAGTATTTT; CDR3aa: CASSPGGGDTDTQYF
v_gene: TRBV11-2; abundance: -; d_gene: -; len: 14; j_gene: TRBJ2-1; CDR3nt: TGTGCCAGCAGTTTGGACTTTCCCTACAATGAGCAGTTCTTC; CDR3aa: CASSLDFPYNEQFF
v_gene: TRBV5-1; abundance: once; d_gene: -; len: 15; j_gene: TRBJ1-5; CDR3nt: TGCGCCAGCAGCTTGTCAGGGGTTAGTAATCAGCCCCAGCATTTT; CDR3aa: CASSLSGVSNQPQHF
v_gene: TRBV2; abundance: -; d_gene: -; len: 15; j_gene: TRBJ1-3; CDR3nt: TGTGCCAGCAGTGAAGGGTTAGGGACTGGAAACACCATATATTTT; CDR3aa: CASSEGLGTGNTIYF
v_gene: TRBV24-1; abundance: once; d_gene: -; len: 15; j_gene: TRBJ2-6; CDR3nt: TGTGCCACCACCCGGACGGACTCTGGGGCCAACGTCCTGACTTTC; CDR3aa: CATTRTDSGANVLTF
v_gene: TRBV3-1/TRBV3-2; abundance: -; d_gene: TRBD1; len: 14; j_gene: TRBJ2-4; CDR3nt: TGTGCCAGCAGCCTTTATGGGACAGAAAACATTCAGTACTTC; CDR3aa: CASSLYGTENIQYF
v_gene: TRBV7-2; abundance: few; d_gene: TRBD1; len: 15; j_gene: TRBJ1-5; CDR3nt: TGTGCCAGCAGCTTCACAGGGGATAGCAATCAGCCCCAGCATTTT; CDR3aa: CASSFTGDSNQPQHF
v_gene: TRBV5-6; abundance: -; d_gene: TRBD2; len: 16; j_gene: TRBJ2-1; CDR3nt: TGTGCCAGCAGCTTGTTTCCAGCGGGAGCATCCAATGAGCAGTTCTTC; CDR3aa: CASSLFPAGASNEQFF
v_gene: TRBV30; abundance: -; d_gene: -; len: 13; j_gene: TRBJ2-1; CDR3nt: TGTGCCTGGAGTGTACGGCGGGGTCATGAGCAGTTCTTC; CDR3aa: CAWSVRRGHEQFF
v_gene: TRBV6-6; abundance: -; d_gene: TRBD2; len: 14; j_gene: TRBJ2-5; CDR3nt: TGTGCCAGCAGCAGTAGCGGGAGGGGTGAGACCCAGTACTTC; CDR3aa: CASSSSGRGETQYF
v_gene: TRBV5-4; abundance: -; d_gene: -; len: 17; j_gene: TRBJ1-2; CDR3nt: TGTGCCAGCAGCCTTGGGAGGGGGACCGCCGCGGGTTATGGCTACACCTTC; CDR3aa: CASSLGRGTAAGYGYTF
v_gene: TRBV24-1; abundance: -; d_gene: -; len: 18; j_gene: TRBJ2-6; CDR3nt: TGTGCCACCAGTGATTCCTCCCGTGCGGGGTATGGGGCCAACGTCCTGACTTTC; CDR3aa: CATSDSSRAGYGANVLTF
v_gene: TRBV4-3; abundance: -; d_gene: -; len: 16; j_gene: TRBJ2-3; CDR3nt: TGCGCCAGCAGCCAATGGAGGGCAGATAGCACAGATACGCAGTATTTT; CDR3aa: CASSQWRADSTDTQYF
v_gene: TRBV19; abundance: -; d_gene: -; len: 16; j_gene: TRBJ2-1; CDR3nt: TGTGCCAGTAGTATAGGAGGCGGGGACTCCTACAATGAGCAGTTCTTC; CDR3aa: CASSIGGGDSYNEQFF
v_gene: TRBV6-5; abundance: once; d_gene: -; len: 15; j_gene: TRBJ1-3; CDR3nt: TGTGCCAGCAGTTACTCCTTCTCCCCTGGAAACACCATATATTTT; CDR3aa: CASSYSFSPGNTIYF
v_gene: TRBV7-2; abundance: -; d_gene: TRBD2; len: 15; j_gene: TRBJ2-1; CDR3nt: TGTGCCAGCAGCGCCCGGGGTAGCGGGGTCAATGAGCAGTTCTTC; CDR3aa: CASSARGSGVNEQFF
v_gene: TRBV7-9; abundance: -; d_gene: -; len: 11; j_gene: TRBJ2-1; CDR3nt: TGTGCCAGCAGGGGGGTGAATGAGCAGTTCTTC; CDR3aa: CASRGVNEQFF
v_gene: TRBV7-2; abundance: -; d_gene: TRBD1; len: 15; j_gene: TRBJ1-2; CDR3nt: TGTGCCAGCAGCCCACGACAGGGGGCGATAGATGGCTACACCTTC; CDR3aa: CASSPRQGAIDGYTF
v_gene: TRBV5-1; abundance: -; d_gene: -; len: 14; j_gene: TRBJ2-7; CDR3nt: TGCGCCAGCAGCCCCACAGGGATCTCCTACGAGCAGTACTTC; CDR3aa: CASSPTGISYEQYF
v_gene: TRBV7-9; abundance: -; d_gene: TRBD1; len: 15; j_gene: TRBJ2-3; CDR3nt: TGTGCCAGCACCCTAGGGACAGGTAGCACAGATACGCAGTATTTT; CDR3aa: CASTLGTGSTDTQYF